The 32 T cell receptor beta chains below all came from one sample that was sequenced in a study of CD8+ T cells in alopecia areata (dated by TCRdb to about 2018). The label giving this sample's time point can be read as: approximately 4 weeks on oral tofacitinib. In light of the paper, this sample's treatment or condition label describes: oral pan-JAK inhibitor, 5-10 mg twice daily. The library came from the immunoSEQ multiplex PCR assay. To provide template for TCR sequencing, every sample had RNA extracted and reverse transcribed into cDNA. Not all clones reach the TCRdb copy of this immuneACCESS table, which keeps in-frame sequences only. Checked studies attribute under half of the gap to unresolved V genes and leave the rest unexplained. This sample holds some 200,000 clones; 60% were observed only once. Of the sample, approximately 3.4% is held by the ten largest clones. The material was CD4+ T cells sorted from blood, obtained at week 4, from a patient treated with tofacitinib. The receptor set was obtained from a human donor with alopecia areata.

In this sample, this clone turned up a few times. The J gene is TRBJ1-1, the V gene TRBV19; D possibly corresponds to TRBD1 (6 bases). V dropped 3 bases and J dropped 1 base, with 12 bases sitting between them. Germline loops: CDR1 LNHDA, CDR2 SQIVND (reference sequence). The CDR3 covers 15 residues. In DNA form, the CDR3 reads TGTGCCAGTAGTATCAGTTGGACAGCGAACACTGAAGCTTTCTTT. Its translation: CASSISWTANTEAFF.

The CDR3 DNA reads TGTGCCAGCAGTAGGGACAGGGAATCACCCCTCCACTTT. Translating it yields CASSRDRESPLHF. This rearrangement joins TRBV27 to TRBJ1-6; TRBD1 aligns across 9 bases. Germline values: CDR1 MNHEY, CDR2 SMNVEV (reference sequence). V shed 5 bases and J 10 bases; nucleotides not matched to a gene: 3. The CDR3 runs to 13 residues.

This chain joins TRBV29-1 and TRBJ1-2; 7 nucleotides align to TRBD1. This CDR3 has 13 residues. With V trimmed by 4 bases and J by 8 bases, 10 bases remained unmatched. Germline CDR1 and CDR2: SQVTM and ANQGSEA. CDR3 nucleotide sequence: TGCAGCGTTGGGCTAGACAGGGCTGGAGGCTACACCTTC. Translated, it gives CSVGLDRAGGYTF.

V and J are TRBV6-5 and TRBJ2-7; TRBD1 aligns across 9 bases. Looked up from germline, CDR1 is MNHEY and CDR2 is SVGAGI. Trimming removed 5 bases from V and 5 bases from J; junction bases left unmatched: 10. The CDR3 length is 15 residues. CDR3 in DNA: TGTGCCAGCAGTGCCTCCGAGGACAGGGGACACGAGCAGTACTTC. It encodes CASSASEDRGHEQYF.

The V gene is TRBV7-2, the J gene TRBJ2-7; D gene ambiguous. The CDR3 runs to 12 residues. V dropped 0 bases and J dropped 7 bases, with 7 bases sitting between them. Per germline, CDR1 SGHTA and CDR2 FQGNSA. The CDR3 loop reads CASSLAPREQYF. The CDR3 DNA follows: TGTGCCAGCAGCTTAGCCCCCCGGGAGCAGTACTTC. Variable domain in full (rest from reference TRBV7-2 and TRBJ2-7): GAGVSQSPSNKVTEKGKDVELRCDPISGHTALYWYRQSLGQGLEFLIYFQGNSAPDKSGLPSDRFSAERTGGSVSTLTIQRTQQEDSAVYLCASSLAPREQYFGPGTRLTVT.

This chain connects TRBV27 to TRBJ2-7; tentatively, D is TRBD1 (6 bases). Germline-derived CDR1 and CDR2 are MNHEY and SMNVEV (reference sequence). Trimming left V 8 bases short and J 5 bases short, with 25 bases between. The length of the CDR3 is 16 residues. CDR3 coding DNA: TGTGCCAGCCGTCGTTCCCCGACAGGCCTCGGGGACGAGCAGTACTTC. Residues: CASRRSPTGLGDEQYF.

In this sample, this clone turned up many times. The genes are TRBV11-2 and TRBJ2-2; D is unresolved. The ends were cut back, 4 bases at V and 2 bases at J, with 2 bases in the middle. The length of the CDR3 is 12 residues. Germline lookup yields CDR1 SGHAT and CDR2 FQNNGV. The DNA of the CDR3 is TGTGCCAGCAGCTATAACACCGGGGAGCTGTTTTTT. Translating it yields CASSYNTGELFF.

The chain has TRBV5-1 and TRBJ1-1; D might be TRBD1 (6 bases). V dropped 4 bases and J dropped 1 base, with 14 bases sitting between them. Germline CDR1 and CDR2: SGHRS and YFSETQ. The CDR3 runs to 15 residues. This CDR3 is CASSGKTGGNTEAFF. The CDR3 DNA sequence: TGCGCCAGCAGCGGGAAGACAGGTGGGAACACTGAAGCTTTCTTT.

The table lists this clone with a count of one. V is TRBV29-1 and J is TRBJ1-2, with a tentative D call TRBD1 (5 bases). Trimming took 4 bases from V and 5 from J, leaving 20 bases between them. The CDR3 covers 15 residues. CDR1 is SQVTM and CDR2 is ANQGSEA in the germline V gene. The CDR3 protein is CSVAGEAGLYYGYTF. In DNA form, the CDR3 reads TGCAGCGTTGCGGGGGAGGCAGGTCTATATTATGGCTACACCTTC.

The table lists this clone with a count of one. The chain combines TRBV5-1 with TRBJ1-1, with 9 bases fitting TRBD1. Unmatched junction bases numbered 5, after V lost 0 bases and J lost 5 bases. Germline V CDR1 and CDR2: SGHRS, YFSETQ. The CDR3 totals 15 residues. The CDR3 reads CASSLEGQGGTEAFF. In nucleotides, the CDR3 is TGCGCCAGCAGCTTGGAGGGACAGGGCGGGACTGAAGCTTTCTTT.

The CDR3 reads CASSYRDEQFF. The DNA of the CDR3 is TGTGCCAGCAGTTACAGGGATGAGCAGTTCTTC. This chain joins TRBV6-6 and TRBJ2-1; no clear D gene. V was cut by 2 bases and J by 8 bases, with 4 bases left in between. The length of the CDR3 is 11 residues. CDR1 is MNHNY, CDR2 SVGAGI, per germline (reference sequence).

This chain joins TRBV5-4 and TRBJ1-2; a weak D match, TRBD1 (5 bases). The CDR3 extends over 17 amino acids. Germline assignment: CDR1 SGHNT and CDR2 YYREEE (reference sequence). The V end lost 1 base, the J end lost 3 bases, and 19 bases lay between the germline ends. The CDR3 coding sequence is TGTGCCAGCAGCTTGTCGTCTTCGGGACCGCTGGACTATGGCTACACCTTC. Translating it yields CASSLSSSGPLDYGYTF.

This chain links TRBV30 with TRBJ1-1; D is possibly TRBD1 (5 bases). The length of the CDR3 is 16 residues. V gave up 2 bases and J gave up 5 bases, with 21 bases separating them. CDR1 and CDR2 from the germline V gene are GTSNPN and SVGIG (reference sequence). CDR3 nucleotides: TGTGCCTGGAGTCCTTACAGGAGTTGGGCTAGGACTGAAGCTTTCTTT. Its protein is CAWSPYRSWARTEAFF.

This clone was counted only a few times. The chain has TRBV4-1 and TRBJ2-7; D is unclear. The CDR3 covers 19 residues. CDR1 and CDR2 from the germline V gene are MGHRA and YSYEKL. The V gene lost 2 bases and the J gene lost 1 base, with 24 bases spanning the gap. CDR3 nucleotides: TGCGCCAGCAGCCAAAGCCATCAAACCGGGCCAGGCGCTTCCTACGAGCAGTACTTC. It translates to CASSQSHQTGPGASYEQYF.

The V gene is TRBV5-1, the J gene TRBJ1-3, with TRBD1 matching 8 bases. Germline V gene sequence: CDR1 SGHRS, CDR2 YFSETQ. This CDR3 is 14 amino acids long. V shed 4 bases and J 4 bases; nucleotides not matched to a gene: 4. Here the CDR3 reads CASSDDRGGNTIYF. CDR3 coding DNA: TGCGCCAGCAGCGACGACAGGGGCGGAAACACCATATATTTT.

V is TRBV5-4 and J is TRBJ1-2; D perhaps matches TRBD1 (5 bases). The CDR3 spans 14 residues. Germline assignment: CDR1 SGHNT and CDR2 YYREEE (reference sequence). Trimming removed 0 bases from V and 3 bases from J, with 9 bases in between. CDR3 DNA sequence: TGTGCCAGCAGCTTGGTGGACAAGGACTATGGCTACACCTTC. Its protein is CASSLVDKDYGYTF.

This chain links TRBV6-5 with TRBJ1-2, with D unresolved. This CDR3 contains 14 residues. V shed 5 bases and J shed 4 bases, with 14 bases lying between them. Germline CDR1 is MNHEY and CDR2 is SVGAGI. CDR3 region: CASSQRRVVYGYTF. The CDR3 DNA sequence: TGTGCCAGCAGTCAGAGGAGGGTAGTCTATGGCTACACCTTC.

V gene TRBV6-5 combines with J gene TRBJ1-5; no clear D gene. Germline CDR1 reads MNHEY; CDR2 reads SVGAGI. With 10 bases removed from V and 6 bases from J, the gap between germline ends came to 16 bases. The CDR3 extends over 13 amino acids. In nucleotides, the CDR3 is TGTGCCACCCGAAGGAGTACGGGTCAGCCCCAGCATTTT. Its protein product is CATRRSTGQPQHF.

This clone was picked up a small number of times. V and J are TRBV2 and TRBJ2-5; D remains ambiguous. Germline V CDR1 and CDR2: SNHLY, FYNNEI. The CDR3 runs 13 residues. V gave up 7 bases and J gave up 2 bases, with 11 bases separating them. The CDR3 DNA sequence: TGTGCCAGCAAGGACCTTATACAAGAGACCCAGTACTTC. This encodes CASKDLIQETQYF. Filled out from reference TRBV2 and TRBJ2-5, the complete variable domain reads EPEVTQTPSHQVTQMGQEVILRCVPISNHLYFYWYRQILGQKVEFLVSFYNNEISEKSEIFDDQFSVERPDGSNFTLKIRSTKLEDSAMYFCASKDLIQETQYFGPGTRLLVL.

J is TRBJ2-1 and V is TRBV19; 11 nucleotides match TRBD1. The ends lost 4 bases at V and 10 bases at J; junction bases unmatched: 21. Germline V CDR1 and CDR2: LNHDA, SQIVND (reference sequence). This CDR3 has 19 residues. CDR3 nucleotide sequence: TGTGCCAGTAGTACCAGACCCTTTGCTCACGGACAGGGGGCGGGGGAGCAGTTCTTC. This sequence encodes CASSTRPFAHGQGAGEQFF.

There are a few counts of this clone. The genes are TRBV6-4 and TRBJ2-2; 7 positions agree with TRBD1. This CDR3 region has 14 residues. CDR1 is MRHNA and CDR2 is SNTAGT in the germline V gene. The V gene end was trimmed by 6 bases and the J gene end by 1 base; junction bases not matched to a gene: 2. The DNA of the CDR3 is TGTGCCAGCAGGGGGACAGTGAACACCGGGGAGCTGTTTTTT. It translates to CASRGTVNTGELFF.

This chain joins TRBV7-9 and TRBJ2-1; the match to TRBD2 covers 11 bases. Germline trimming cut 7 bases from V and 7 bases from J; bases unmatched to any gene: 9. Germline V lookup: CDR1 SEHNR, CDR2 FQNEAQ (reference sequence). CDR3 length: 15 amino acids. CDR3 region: CASTPSGGRWNEQFF. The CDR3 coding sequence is TGTGCCAGCACCCCTAGCGGGGGGAGGTGGAATGAGCAGTTCTTC.

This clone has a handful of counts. For the CDR3, the DNA is TGTGCCAGCCTCCCGGGGGGGAGAGGAGCCTACGAGCAGTACTTC. It encodes CASLPGGRGAYEQYF. This chain joins TRBV27 and TRBJ2-7; TRBD2 aligns across 8 bases. The ends lost 8 bases at V and 2 bases at J; junction bases unmatched: 11. CDR1 and CDR2 from the germline V gene are MNHEY and SMNVEV (reference sequence). The CDR3 loop spans 15 amino acids.

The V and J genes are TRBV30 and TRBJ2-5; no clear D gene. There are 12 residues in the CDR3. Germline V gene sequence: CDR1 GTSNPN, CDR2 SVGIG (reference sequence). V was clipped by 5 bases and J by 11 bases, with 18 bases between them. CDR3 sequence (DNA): TGTGCCTGGGGCCATCCAGGTGGGGAACAGTACTTC. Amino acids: CAWGHPGGEQYF.

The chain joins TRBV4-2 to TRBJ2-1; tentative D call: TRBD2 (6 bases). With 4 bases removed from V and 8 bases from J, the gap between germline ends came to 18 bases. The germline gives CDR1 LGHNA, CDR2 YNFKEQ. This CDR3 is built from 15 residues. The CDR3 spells CASSLRLEGWDEQFF. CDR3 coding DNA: TGTGCCAGCAGCCTTCGACTAGAAGGGTGGGATGAGCAGTTCTTC.

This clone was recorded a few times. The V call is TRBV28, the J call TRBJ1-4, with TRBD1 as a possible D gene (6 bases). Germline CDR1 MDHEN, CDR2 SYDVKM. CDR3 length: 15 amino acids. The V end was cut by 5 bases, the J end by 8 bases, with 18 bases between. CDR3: CASSRTGALGEKLFF. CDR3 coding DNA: TGTGCCAGCAGTCGGACGGGGGCTTTAGGGGAAAAACTGTTTTTT.

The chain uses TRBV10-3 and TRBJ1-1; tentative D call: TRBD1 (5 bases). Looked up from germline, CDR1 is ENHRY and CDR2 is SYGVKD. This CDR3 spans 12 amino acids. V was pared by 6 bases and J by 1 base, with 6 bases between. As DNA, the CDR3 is TGTGCCATCAGGGGGACGAACACTGAAGCTTTCTTT. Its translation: CAIRGTNTEAFF.

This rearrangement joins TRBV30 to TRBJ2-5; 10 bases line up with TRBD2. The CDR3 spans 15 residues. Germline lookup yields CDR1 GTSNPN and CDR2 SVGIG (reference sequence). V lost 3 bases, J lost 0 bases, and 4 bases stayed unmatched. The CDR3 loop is CAWRLAGANQETQYF. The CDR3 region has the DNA TGTGCCTGGAGGCTAGCGGGGGCCAACCAAGAGACCCAGTACTTC.

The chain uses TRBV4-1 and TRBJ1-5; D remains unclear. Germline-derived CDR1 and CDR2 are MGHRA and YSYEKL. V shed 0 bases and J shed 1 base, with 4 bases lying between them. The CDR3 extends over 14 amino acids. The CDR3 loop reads CASSQDISNQPQHF. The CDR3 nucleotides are TGCGCCAGCAGCCAAGACATCAGCAATCAGCCCCAGCATTTT.

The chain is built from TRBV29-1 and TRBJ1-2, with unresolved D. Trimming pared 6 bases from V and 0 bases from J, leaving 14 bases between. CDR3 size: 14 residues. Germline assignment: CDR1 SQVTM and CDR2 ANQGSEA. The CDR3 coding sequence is TGCAGCGTAACCGGAGGGTTTCCTAACTATGGCTACACCTTC. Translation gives CSVTGGFPNYGYTF. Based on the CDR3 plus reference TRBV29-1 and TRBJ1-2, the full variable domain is SAVISQKPSRDICQRGTSLTIQCQVDSQVTMMFWYRQQPGQSLTLIATANQGSEATYESGFVIDKFPISRPNLTFSTLTVSNMSPEDSSIYLCSVTGGFPNYGYTFGSGTRLTVV.

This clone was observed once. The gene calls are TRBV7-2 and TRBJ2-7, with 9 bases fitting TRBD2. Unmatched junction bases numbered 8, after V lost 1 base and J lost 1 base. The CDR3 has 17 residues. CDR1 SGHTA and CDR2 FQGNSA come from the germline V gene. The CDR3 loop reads CASSLVSGGPPSYEQYF. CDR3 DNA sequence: TGTGCCAGCAGCTTAGTCAGCGGGGGGCCCCCATCCTACGAGCAGTACTTC.

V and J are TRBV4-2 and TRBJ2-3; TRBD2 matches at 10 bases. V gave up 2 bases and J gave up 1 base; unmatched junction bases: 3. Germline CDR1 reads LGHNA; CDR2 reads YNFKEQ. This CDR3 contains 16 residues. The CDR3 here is CASSQLAGERTDTQYF. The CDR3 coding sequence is TGTGCCAGCAGCCAACTAGCGGGGGAACGCACAGATACGCAGTATTTT.